This T cell receptor (beta chain) was obtained from a study of cytomegalovirus exposure and HLA in healthy donors. V gave up 3 bases and J gave up 4 bases, with 12 bases separating them. Germline CDR1 and CDR2: MDHEN and SYDVKM. The CDR3 contains 14 residues. Assay: immunoSEQ multiplex PCR; the TCRdb copy retains only in-frame clones and omits some. The sample includes under 80,000 clones, roughly 95% seen only once; the top ten take more than 3%. This sequence was found in a woman aged 18-29 years in good health and CMV-seropositive. The V call is TRBV28, the J call TRBJ1-2; D is ambiguous. Sequenced material: PBMCs. CDR3 amino acids: CASSFMEGRYGYTF. In DNA form, the CDR3 reads TGTGCCAGCAGTTTTATGGAGGGCCGCTATGGCTACACCTTC.